A selection of T cell receptor beta chains follows, all from one sample in a study of Ad26.COV2.S vaccination and SARS-CoV-2 variants. TCRdb's table, derived via immunoSEQ multiplex PCR, lists solely in-frame clones and lacks some. Among about 680,000 clones listed, roughly nine tenths were seen once. Sequencing was performed on peripheral blood, taken in a trial of Ad26.COV2.S vaccine versus placebo. These receptors came from a person aged 18-65 years who received the Ad26.COV2.S COVID-19 vaccine or a placebo. CDR3s include the opening cysteine and the closing phenylalanine or tryptophan. The D gene is left open where the match is weak. A clone size is listed for some rows: how often the clone was seen (once, few, many), or a class if it is expanded.

>TRBJ2-3|-|TRBV29-1|TRBD2
TGCAGCGTTGGAAGCGGGAGTACGACAGATACGCAGTATTTT
CSVGSGSTTDTQYF
>TRBJ1-1|-|TRBV19|-
TGTGCCAGTAGTGAGCTGAACACTGAAGCTTTCTTT
CASSELNTEAFF
>TRBJ1-6|-|TRBV20-1|TRBD1
TGCAGTGCTAGTGACAGGGGAACCAGAGGATCACCCCTCCACTTT
CSASDRGTRGSPLHF
>TRBJ1-2|-|TRBV6-1|-
TGTGCCAGCAGTGAAGCCGGGGGAGGCGGCTATGGCTACACCTTC
CASSEAGGGGYGYTF
>TRBJ1-5|-|TRBV30|TRBD1
TGTGCCTGGAGCCCTTCTGACAGGGGAGGTAGCAATCAGCCCCAGCATTTT
CAWSPSDRGGSNQPQHF
>TRBJ1-4|-|TRBV7-9|TRBD1
TGTGCCAGCAGCTCCCGACAGGGGGCTCATGAAAAACTGTTTTTT
CASSSRQGAHEKLFF
>TRBJ2-7|-|TRBV27|TRBD2
TGTGCCAGCAGTTTTAAGACTAGCGGGAGTGACGAGCAGTACTTC
CASSFKTSGSDEQYF
>TRBJ1-5|few|TRBV19|TRBD1
TGTGCCAGTAGTACTTTCTCACTGGGACAGGGTATCCATCAGCCCCAGCATTTT
CASSTFSLGQGIHQPQHF
>TRBJ2-1|-|TRBV29-1|TRBD2
TGCAGCGTCATGACAACTAGCGGCTACAATGAGCAGTTCTTC
CSVMTTSGYNEQFF
>TRBJ1-1|few|TRBV2|TRBD1
TGTGCCAGCAGCGCCCCCGAAGGGACAGGGGGCACTGAAGCTTTCTTT
CASSAPEGTGGTEAFF
>TRBJ1-1|-|TRBV27|-
TGTGCCAGCAGCCATTACGGGGTTGGGGACACTGAAGCTTTCTTT
CASSHYGVGDTEAFF
>TRBJ1-2|once|TRBV6-5|-
TGTGCCAGCAGTTACGGGTTGGGTGGCTACACCTTC
CASSYGLGGYTF
>TRBJ1-6|-|TRBV2|-
TGTGCCAGCAGTGAGGGACGGGTCGGGGATTCACCCCTCCACTTT
CASSEGRVGDSPLHF